This T cell receptor (beta chain) appears in the sequencing data of a study of blood T cell repertoires in COVID-19 (dated by TCRdb to 2018 to 2020). About the study as a whole: Collaborator samples came from the United States, Italy and Spain and covered acute and convalescent phases of COVID-19. The prospective study material was composed of cDNA or gDNA derived from T cells, B-cell-depleted T cells, or PBMCs. Nearly every sample came with metadata listing a de-identified subject ID, COVID-19 status, age in years and sex. Where available, HLA class I and class II types were obtained from metadata supplied by the sample provider rather than from assay-based typing. Deeply sampled blood TCRbeta repertoires from subjects exposed to, actively infected with, or recovered from COVID-19 were included in the dataset. The repertoires were released in a freely available public database meant as a resource for research on the immune response to SARS-CoV-2. Samples came from the ongoing ImmuneRACE study (first 160 participants) plus 1,254 subjects from 6 global collaborators.

The investigation overall reported the following: The amount of clinical and demographic metadata varied by source and participant and was provided uncurated.

Comments on this clone: Its binding antigen is unknown. An end of the junction does not agree with germline; a read error may underlie this.

Enrolling through a virtual design, the prospective study's participants ranged in age from roughly 18 to 89 years and lived across roughly 24 United States geographic areas. To assign participants to cohorts, the prospective study relied on clinical history that participants themselves reported in a screening survey and a study questionnaire. Exposed participants had been in contact with someone with a PCR-confirmed or clinician-diagnosed COVID-19 case within 2 weeks of study entry. Each participant in the prospective study had whole blood, serum and a nasopharyngeal or oropharyngeal swab collected by mobile phlebotomists. Prospective study participants could optionally give additional blood draws and questionnaires over an approximately two-month period. Before DNA extraction, prospective study blood samples were shipped either frozen or at room temperature. Counted from cysteine to phenylalanine, this CDR3 has 12 amino acids. The retained sequence is limited to the CDR3, 36 bases, with the frame set at the first base. CDR1 and CDR2 (SNHLY, FYNNEI) derive from the germline V gene.

TCRbeta CDR3 regions were amplified from genomic DNA using the immunoSEQ Assay, a bias-controlled multiplex PCR. In the source study's methods: Within the assay, amplification of reference gene primers was used to estimate how many nucleated cells each sample contained. To quantify the absolute abundance of each unique TCRbeta CDR3 rearrangement, sequence reads were collapsed and filtered. For each sample, productive Simpson clonality was calculated as the square root of Simpson's diversity index over productive rearrangements. TCRdb carries this immuneACCESS record with in-frame sequences only. Its versions omit some clonotypes, under half of them owing to an unresolved V gene in the studies checked, with the rest unexplained. That table is the source of V, J and clone size, and D and trimming were worked out from the DNA. In all, the sample holds 220,000 or so clones, and 90% of those were seen once. Jointly, the top ten make up roughly 16% of the sample.

Input material: PBMCs or T cells enriched from blood (not recorded which). The source is a man aged 25 to 40 who had been exposed to COVID-19. This chain joins TRBV2 to TRBJ2-7; a tentative D call is TRBD1 (5 bases match). The DNA sequence is TGTGCCAGCAGTGCGGACATTTCTCCCCCGATCTTC. Its coded protein is CASSADISPPIF.